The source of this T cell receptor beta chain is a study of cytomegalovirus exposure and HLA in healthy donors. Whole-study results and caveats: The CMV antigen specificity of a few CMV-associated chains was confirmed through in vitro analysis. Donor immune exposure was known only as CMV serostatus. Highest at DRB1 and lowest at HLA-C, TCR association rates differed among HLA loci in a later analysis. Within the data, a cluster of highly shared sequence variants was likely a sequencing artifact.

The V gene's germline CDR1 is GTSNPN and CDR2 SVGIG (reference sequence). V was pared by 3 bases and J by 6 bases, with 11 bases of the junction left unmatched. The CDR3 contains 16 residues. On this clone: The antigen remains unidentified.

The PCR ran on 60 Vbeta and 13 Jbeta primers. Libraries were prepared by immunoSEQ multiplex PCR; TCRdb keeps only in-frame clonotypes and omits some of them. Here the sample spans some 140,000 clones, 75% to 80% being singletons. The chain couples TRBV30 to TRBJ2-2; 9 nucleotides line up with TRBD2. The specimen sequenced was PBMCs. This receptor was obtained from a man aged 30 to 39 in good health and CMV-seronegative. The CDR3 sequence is CAWSPSGTSFAGELFF. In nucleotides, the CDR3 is TGTGCCTGGAGCCCCTCCGGGACTAGCTTCGCCGGGGAGCTGTTTTTT. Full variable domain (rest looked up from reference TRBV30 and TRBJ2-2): SQTIHQWPATLVQPVGSPLSLECTVEGTSNPNLYWYRQAAGRGLQLLFYSVGIGQISSEVPQNLSASRPQDRQFILSSKKLLLSDSGFYLCAWSPSGTSFAGELFFGEGSRLTVL.